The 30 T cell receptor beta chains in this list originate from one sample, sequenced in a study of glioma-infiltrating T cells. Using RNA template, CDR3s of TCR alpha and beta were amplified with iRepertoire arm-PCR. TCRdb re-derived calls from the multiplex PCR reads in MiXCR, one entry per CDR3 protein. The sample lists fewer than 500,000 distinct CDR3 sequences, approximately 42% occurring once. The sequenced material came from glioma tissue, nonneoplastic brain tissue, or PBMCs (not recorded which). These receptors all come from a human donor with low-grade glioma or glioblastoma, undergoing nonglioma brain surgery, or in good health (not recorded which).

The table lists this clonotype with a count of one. The CDR3 here is CASSSTPGGDEQYF. CDR3 bases: TGTGCCAGCAGCTCCACGCCCGGGGGGGACGAGCAGTACTTC. V and J are TRBV6-1 and TRBJ2-7, with 8 bases matching TRBD2. Germline lookup yields CDR1 MNHNS and CDR2 SASEGT. J gave up 5 bases and V 6 bases, and 9 bases lay outside the gene matches. This CDR3 has 14 residues.

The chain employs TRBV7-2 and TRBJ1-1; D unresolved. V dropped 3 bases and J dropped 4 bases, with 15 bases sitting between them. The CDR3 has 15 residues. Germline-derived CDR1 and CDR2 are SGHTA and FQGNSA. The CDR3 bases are TGTGCCAGCAGCTTTGAGGACGCCGGACGCACTGAAGCTTTCTTT. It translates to CASSFEDAGRTEAFF.

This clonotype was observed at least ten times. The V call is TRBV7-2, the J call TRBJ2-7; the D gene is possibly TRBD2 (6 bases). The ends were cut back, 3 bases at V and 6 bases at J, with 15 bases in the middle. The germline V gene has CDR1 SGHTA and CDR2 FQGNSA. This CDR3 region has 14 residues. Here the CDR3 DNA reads TGTGCCAGCAGCTTCAGGGACGGAGGGAGCGAGCAGTACTTC. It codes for CASSFRDGGSEQYF.

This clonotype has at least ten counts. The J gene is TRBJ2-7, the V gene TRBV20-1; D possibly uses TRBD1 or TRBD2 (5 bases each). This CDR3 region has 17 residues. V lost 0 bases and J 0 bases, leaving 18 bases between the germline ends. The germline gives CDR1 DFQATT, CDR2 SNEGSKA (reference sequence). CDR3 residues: CSARENNRDRNSYEQYF. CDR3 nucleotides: TGCAGTGCTAGAGAGAACAACCGGGACCGAAACTCCTACGAGCAGTACTTC.

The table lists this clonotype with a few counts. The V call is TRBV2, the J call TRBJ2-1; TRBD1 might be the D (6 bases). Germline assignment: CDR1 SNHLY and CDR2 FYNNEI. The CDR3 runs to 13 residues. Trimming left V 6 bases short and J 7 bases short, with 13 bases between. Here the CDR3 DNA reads TGTGCCAGCAGCGGGCAGGGGTCTAATGAGCAGTTCTTC. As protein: CASSGQGSNEQFF.

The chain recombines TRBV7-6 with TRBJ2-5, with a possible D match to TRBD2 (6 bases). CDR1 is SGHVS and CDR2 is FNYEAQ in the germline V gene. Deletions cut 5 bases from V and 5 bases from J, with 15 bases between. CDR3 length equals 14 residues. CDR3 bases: TGTGCCAGCAGCCCCCTACTAGCTGGGGAGACCCAGTACTTC. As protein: CASSPLLAGETQYF.

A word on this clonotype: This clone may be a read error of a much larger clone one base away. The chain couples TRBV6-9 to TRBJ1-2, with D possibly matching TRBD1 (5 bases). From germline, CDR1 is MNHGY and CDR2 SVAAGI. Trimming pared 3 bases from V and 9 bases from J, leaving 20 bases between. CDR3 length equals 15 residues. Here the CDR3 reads CASSYRRGTPRSYTF. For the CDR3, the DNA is TGTGCCAGCAGTTACCGTCGGGGCACCCCTAGGAGCTACACCTTC.

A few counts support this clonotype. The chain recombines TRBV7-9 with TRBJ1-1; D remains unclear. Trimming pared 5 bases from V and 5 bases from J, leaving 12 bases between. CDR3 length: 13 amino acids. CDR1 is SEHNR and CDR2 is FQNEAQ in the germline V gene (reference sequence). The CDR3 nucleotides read TGTGCCAGCAGCCTTCAGCGTCGGACTGAAGCTTTCTTT. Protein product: CASSLQRRTEAFF.

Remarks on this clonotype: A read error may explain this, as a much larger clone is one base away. The CDR3 DNA is TGTGACAGCGGGGGACAGAGTCAAGAGACCCAGTACTTC. Residues: CDSGGQSQETQYF. V usage is TRBV6-1 and J usage is TRBJ2-5; D perhaps matches TRBD2 (8 bases). The length of the CDR3 is 13 residues. Germline values: CDR1 MNHNS, CDR2 SASEGT.

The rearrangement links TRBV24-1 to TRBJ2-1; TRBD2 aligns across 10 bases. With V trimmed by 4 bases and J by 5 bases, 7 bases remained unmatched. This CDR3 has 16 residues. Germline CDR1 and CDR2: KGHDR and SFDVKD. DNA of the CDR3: TGTGCCACCAGTGAGGACACTAGCGGGGTTGACAATGAGCAGTTCTTC. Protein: CATSEDTSGVDNEQFF.

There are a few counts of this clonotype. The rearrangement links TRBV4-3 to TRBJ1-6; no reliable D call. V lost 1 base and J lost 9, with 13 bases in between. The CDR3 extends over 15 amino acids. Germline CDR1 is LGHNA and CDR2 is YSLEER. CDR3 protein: CASSQAAGSPSPLHF. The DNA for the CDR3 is TGCGCCAGCAGCCAAGCGGCGGGGTCCCCTTCACCCCTCCACTTT.

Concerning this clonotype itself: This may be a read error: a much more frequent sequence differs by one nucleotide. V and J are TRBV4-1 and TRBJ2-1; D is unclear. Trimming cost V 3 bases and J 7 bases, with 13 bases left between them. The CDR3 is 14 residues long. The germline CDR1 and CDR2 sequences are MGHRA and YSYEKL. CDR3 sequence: CASSQESLGNEQFF. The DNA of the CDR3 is TGCGCCAGCAGCCAGGAAAGTCTAGGGAATGAGCAGTTCTTC.

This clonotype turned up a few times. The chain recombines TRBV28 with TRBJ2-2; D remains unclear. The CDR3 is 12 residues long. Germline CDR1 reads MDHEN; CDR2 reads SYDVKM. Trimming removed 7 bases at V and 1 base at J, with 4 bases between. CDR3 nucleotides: TGTGCCAGCACACGGAACACCGGGGAGCTGTTTTTT. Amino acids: CASTRNTGELFF.

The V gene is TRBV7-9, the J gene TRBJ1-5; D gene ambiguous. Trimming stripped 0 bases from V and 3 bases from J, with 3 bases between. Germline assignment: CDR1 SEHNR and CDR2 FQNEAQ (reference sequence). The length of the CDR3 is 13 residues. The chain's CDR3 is CASSLADNQPQHF. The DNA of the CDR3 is TGTGCCAGCAGCTTAGCAGACAATCAGCCCCAGCATTTT.

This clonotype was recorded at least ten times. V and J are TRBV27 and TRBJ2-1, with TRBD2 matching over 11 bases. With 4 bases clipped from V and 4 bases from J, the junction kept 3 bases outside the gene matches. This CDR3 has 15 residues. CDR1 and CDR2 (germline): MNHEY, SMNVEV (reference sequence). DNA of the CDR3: TGTGCCAGCAGTTCGGGACTAGCGGTGTACAATGAGCAGTTCTTC. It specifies CASSSGLAVYNEQFF.

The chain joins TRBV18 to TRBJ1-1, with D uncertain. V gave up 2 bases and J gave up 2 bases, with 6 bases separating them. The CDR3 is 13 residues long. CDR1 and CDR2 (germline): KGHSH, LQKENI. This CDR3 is CASSPTANTEAFF. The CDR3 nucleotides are TGTGCCAGCTCACCAACAGCTAACACTGAAGCTTTCTTT. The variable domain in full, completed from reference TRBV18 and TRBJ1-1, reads NAGVMQNPRHLVRRRGQEARLRCSPMKGHSHVYWYRQLPEEGLKFMVYLQKENIIDESGMPKERFSAEFPKEGPSILRIQQVVRGDSAAYFCASSPTANTEAFFGQGTRLTVV.

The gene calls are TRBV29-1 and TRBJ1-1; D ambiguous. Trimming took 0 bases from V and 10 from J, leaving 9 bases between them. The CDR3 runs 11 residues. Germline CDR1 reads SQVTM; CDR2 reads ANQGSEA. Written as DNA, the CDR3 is TGCAGCGTTGAAGATGAACTTGCAGCTTTCTTT. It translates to CSVEDELAAFF.

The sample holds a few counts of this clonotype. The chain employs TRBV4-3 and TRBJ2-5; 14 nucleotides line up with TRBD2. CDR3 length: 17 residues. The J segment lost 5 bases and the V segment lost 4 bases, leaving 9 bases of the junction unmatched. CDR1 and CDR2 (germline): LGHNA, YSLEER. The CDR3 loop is CASSLWTSGRPGETQYF. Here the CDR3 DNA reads TGCGCCAGCAGCCTATGGACTAGCGGGAGGCCGGGGGAGACCCAGTACTTC.

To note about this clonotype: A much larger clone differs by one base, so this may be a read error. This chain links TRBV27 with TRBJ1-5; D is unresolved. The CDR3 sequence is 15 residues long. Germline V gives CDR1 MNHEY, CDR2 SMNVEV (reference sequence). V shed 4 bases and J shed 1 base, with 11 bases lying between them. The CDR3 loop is CASSSYTESNQPQHF. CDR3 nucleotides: TGTGCCAGCAGTTCTTACACGGAGAGCAATCAGCCCCAGCATTTT.

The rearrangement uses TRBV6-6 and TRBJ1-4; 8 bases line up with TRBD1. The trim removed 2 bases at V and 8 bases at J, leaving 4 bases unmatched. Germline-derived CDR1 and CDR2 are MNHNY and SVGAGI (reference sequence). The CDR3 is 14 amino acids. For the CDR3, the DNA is TGTGCCAGCAGTTACGACAGGGGAGACGAAAAACTGTTTTTT. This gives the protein CASSYDRGDEKLFF.

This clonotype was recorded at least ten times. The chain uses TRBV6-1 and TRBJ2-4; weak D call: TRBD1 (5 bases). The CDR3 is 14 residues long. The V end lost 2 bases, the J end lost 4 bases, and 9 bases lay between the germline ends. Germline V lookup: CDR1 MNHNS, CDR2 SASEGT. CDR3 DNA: TGTGCCAGCAGTGAATGGACAAATAAAAACATTCAGTACTTC. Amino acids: CASSEWTNKNIQYF.

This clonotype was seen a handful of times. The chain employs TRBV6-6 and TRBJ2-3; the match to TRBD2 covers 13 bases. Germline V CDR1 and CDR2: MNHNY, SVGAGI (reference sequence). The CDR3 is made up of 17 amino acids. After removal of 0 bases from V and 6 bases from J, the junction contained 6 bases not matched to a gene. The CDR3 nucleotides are TGTGCCAGCAGTTACTCGGGGACTAGCGGGGCCCAGGATACGCAGTATTTT. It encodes CASSYSGTSGAQDTQYF.

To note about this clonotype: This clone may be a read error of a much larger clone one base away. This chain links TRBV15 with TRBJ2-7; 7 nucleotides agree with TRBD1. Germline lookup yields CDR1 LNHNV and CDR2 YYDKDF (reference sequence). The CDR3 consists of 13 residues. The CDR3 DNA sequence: TGTGCCACCGGCAGGGGACAGCTTTACGAGCAGTACTTC. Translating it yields CATGRGQLYEQYF. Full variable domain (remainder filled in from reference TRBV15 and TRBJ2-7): DAMVIQNPRYQVTQFGKPVTLSCSQTLNHNVMYWYQQKSSQAPKLLFHYYDKDFNNEADTPDNFQSRRPNTSFCFLDIRSPGLGDTAMYLCATGRGQLYEQYFGPGTRLTVT.

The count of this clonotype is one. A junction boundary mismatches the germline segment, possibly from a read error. CDR3 region: CACSVQVLRTEAFF. CDR3 DNA sequence: TGTGCCTGCAGTGTGCAGGTCTTAAGAACTGAAGCTTTCTTT. The rearrangement uses TRBV27 and TRBJ1-1; D uncertain. The CDR3 loop spans 14 amino acids. The germline CDR1 and CDR2 sequences are MNHEY and SMNVEV (reference sequence).

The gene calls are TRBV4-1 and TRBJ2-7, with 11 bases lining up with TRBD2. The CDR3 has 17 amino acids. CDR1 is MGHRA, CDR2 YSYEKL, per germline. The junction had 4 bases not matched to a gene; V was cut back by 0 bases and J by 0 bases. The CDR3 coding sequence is TGCGCCAGCAGCCAAGAGGGCGGGACTAGCGGCTCCTACGAGCAGTACTTC. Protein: CASSQEGGTSGSYEQYF.

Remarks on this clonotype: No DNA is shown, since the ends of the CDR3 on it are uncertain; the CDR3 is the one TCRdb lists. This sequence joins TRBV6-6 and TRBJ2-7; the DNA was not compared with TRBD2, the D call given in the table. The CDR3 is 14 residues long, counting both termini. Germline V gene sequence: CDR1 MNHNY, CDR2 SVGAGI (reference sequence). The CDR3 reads CASSEVAGGIEKYF.

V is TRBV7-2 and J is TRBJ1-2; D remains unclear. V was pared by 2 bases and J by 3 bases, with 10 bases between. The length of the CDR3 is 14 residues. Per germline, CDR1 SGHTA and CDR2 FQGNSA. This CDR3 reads CASSLTVGYYGYTF. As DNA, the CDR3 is TGTGCCAGCAGCTTAACGGTCGGATACTATGGCTACACCTTC.

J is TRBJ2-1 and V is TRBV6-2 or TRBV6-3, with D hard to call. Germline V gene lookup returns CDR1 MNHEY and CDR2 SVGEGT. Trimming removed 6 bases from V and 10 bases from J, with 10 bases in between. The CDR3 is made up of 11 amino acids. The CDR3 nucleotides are TGTGCCAGCAGCTTTCCGAAAGAGCAGTTCTTC. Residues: CASSFPKEQFF.

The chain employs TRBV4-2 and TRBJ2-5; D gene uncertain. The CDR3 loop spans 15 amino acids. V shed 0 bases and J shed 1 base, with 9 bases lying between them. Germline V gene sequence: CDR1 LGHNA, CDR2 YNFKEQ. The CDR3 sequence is CASSQETAIQETQYF. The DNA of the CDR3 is TGTGCCAGCAGCCAAGAAACAGCTATCCAAGAGACCCAGTACTTC.

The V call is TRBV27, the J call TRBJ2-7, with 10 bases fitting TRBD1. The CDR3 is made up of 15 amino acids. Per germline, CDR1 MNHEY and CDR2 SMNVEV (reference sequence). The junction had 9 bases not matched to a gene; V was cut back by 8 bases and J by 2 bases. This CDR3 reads CASPTGDRGPYEQYF. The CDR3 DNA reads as TGTGCCAGCCCTACCGGAGACAGGGGGCCCTACGAGCAGTACTTC.